A single sample is the source of the 27 T cell receptor beta chains below, sequenced in a study of T cells in Graves' hyperthyroidism and ophthalmopathy. TCR beta CDR3 regions were amplified from RNA. During a first-round RT-PCR of the TCR CDR3, the HTBI primer set was used. MiXCR was run by TCRdb on the multiplex PCR reads, yielding one entry per CDR3 protein. The sample lists around 210,000 distinct CDR3 sequences, roughly a sixth occurring once. The sample consisted of blood. These receptors all come from a woman aged 45 to 65 with Graves' hyperthyroidism.

This clonotype was counted a few times. The chain carries TRBV7-6 and TRBJ2-1; 7 nucleotides line up with TRBD1. The CDR3 is 16 amino acids. The ends lost 5 bases at V and 4 bases at J; junction bases unmatched: 11. The germline gives CDR1 SGHVS, CDR2 FNYEAQ. CDR3 nucleotide sequence: TGTGCCAGCAGCCGTCAAGGACAGGTTGCTTACAATGAGCAGTTCTTC. Its protein is CASSRQGQVAYNEQFF.

This clonotype was detected many times. CDR3 nucleotide sequence: TGTGCCAGCAGCTTAGCAGAGCCCATGAACACTGAAGCTTTCTTT. This codes for CASSLAEPMNTEAFF. This chain connects TRBV11-3 to TRBJ1-1; no reliable D call. CDR1 and CDR2 (germline): SGHNT, YENEEA. This CDR3 contains 15 residues. V gave up 1 base and J gave up 0 bases, with 9 bases separating them.

The chain joins TRBV5-1 to TRBJ2-3; D is possibly TRBD1 (6 bases). V was shortened by 4 bases and J by 7 bases, with 16 bases between the two germline ends. The CDR3 is made up of 14 amino acids. From germline, CDR1 is SGHRS and CDR2 YFSETQ. CDR3 loop: CASSIGQTQYTQYF. CDR3 nucleotides: TGCGCCAGCAGCATCGGACAGACCCAGTATACGCAGTATTTT.

In its sample, this clonotype was seen a few times. This chain uses TRBV30 with TRBJ1-1, with no clear D. CDR1 and CDR2 (germline): GTSNPN, SVGIG (reference sequence). The CDR3 extends over 13 amino acids. The V gene lost 3 bases and the J gene lost 4 bases, with 12 bases spanning the gap. CDR3 DNA sequence: TGTGCCTGGAGCCGGCGGGTCTCCACTGAAGCTTTCTTT. It specifies CAWSRRVSTEAFF. Looking up the rest from reference TRBV30 and TRBJ1-1 gives the full variable domain: SQTIHQWPATLVQPVGSPLSLECTVEGTSNPNLYWYRQAAGRGLQLLFYSVGIGQISSEVPQNLSASRPQDRQFILSSKKLLLSDSGFYLCAWSRRVSTEAFFGQGTRLTVV.

This clonotype has ten or more counts. This chain uses TRBV30 with TRBJ2-1; D ambiguous. V lost 0 bases and J 5 bases, leaving 8 bases between the germline ends. Germline-derived CDR1 and CDR2 are GTSNPN and SVGIG (reference sequence). The CDR3 extends over 13 amino acids. The CDR3 is CAWSVRRHNEQFF. The CDR3 DNA reads TGTGCCTGGAGTGTACGCCGGCACAATGAGCAGTTCTTC.

This clonotype was detected many times. The chain joins TRBV3-1 to TRBJ2-1, with D maybe TRBD2 (6 bases). Between the trimmed V and J ends, which lost 5 bases and 5 bases, there was a span of 19 bases. CDR3 size: 16 residues. Germline CDR1 and CDR2: LGHDT and YNNKEL (reference sequence). The CDR3 loop reads CASSGAFAGPNNEQFF. Written as DNA, the CDR3 is TGTGCCAGCAGCGGAGCGTTTGCGGGACCTAACAATGAGCAGTTCTTC.

This clonotype was seen a single time. The rearrangement links TRBV19 to TRBJ2-2; 8 positions match TRBD2. Germline CDR1 is LNHDA and CDR2 is SQIVND (reference sequence). V was clipped by 3 bases and J by 0 bases; unmatched bases: 18. The CDR3 extends over 21 amino acids. The CDR3 region has the DNA TGTGCCAGTAGTATGATTTACGGACTAGCAGCAATTAATCCGAACACCGGGGAGCTGTTTTTT. Translation: CASSMIYGLAAINPNTGELFF.

Ten or more counts support this clonotype. The rearrangement joins TRBV7-9 to TRBJ2-1; D remains ambiguous. Between the trimmed V and J ends, which lost 3 bases and 4 bases, there was a span of 13 bases. This CDR3 contains 15 residues. Germline V lookup: CDR1 SEHNR, CDR2 FQNEAQ (reference sequence). The CDR3 here is CASSFPLGRYNEQFF. The CDR3, as DNA: TGTGCCAGCAGCTTCCCCCTTGGCAGGTACAATGAGCAGTTCTTC.

The chain is built from TRBV27 and TRBJ1-1; 8 bases are shared with TRBD1. Looked up from germline, CDR1 is MNHEY and CDR2 is SMNVEV (reference sequence). This CDR3 is 15 amino acids long. Trimming removed 3 bases from V and 1 base from J; junction bases left unmatched: 4. CDR3 region: CASSFRGQGNTEAFF. The DNA of the CDR3 is TGTGCCAGCAGTTTTCGTGGACAGGGGAACACTGAAGCTTTCTTT.

This clonotype occurred many times. The chain carries TRBV12-3 or TRBV12-4 and TRBJ1-1; 7 bases align to TRBD1. V shed 6 bases, J shed 8 bases, and the junction held 9 bases outside the gene matches. CDR3 size: 13 residues. Here the CDR3 DNA reads TGTGCCAGCAGGATTGACAGGGAAGGGGAAGCTTTCTTT. Amino acids: CASRIDREGEAFF.

In its sample, this clonotype was seen many times. The rearrangement joins TRBV28 to TRBJ1-2, with 7 bases matching TRBD1. The CDR3 has 14 residues. Trimming at V came to 6 bases and at J to 6 bases, leaving 10 bases not matched to a gene. Germline V gene lookup returns CDR1 MDHEN and CDR2 SYDVKM. As DNA, the CDR3 is TGTGCCAGCAGCTCCCGACAGGGCATCGATGGCTACACCTTC. Protein: CASSSRQGIDGYTF.

V usage is TRBV5-1 and J usage is TRBJ2-3; D gene uncertain. Germline loops: CDR1 SGHRS, CDR2 YFSETQ. The CDR3 is made up of 15 amino acids. V was cut by 0 bases and J by 2 bases, with 10 bases left in between. CDR3: CASSLAGVFTDTQYF. Written as DNA, the CDR3 is TGCGCCAGCAGCTTGGCTGGAGTTTTCACAGATACGCAGTATTTT.

V and J are TRBV2 and TRBJ1-5; D perhaps matches TRBD1 (5 bases). The CDR3 is 12 residues long. V shed 6 bases and J shed 3 bases, with 6 bases lying between them. The germline V gene encodes CDR1 SNHLY and CDR2 FYNNEI. The CDR3 here is CASRGDNQPQHF. CDR3 DNA sequence: TGTGCCAGCAGAGGGGACAATCAGCCCCAGCATTTT.

This clonotype was counted ten times or more. This chain uses TRBV6-1 with TRBJ2-3; 9 bases map to TRBD2. With V trimmed by 8 bases and J by 4 bases, 4 bases remained unmatched. CDR1 and CDR2 from the germline V gene are MNHNS and SASEGT. The CDR3 length is 13 residues. The CDR3 DNA is TGTGCCAGCTCGGGCGGGAGGGCAGATACGCAGTATTTT. It yields the protein CASSGGRADTQYF.

This clonotype has a count of ten or more. CDR3 residues: CASMLSGRGSYNEQFF. CDR3 nucleotide sequence: TGTGCCAGCATGCTTAGCGGGAGGGGCTCCTACAATGAGCAGTTCTTC. The chain carries TRBV2 and TRBJ2-1; TRBD2 agrees at 11 bases. This CDR3 comprises 16 residues. CDR1 and CDR2 (germline): SNHLY, FYNNEI. With V trimmed by 7 bases and J by 0 bases, 5 bases remained unmatched. Complete variable domain (other parts from reference TRBV2 and TRBJ2-1): EPEVTQTPSHQVTQMGQEVILRCVPISNHLYFYWYRQILGQKVEFLVSFYNNEISEKSEIFDDQFSVERPDGSNFTLKIRSTKLEDSAMYFCASMLSGRGSYNEQFFGPGTRLTVL.

The rearrangement joins TRBV9 to TRBJ1-5, with unresolved D. The CDR3 contains 14 residues. Germline lookup yields CDR1 SGDLS and CDR2 YYNGEE. V lost 0 bases, J lost 6 bases, and 10 bases lay in between. In nucleotides, the CDR3 is TGTGCCAGCAGCGTAGAGGGAGAGCTTCAGCCCCAGCATTTT. Its translation: CASSVEGELQPQHF.

This chain uses TRBV18 with TRBJ2-7; tentative D call: TRBD2 (6 bases). The CDR3 is made up of 17 amino acids. V lost 0 bases, J lost 7 bases, and 22 bases lay in between. Germline V gives CDR1 KGHSH, CDR2 LQKENI. The CDR3, as DNA: TGTGCCAGCTCACCACCGTTGGGGGGTAAGGGATTGAGAGAGCAGTACTTC. Its translation: CASSPPLGGKGLREQYF.

This clonotype was counted at least ten times. This chain uses TRBV30 with TRBJ2-2; the match to TRBD1 covers 9 bases. The CDR3 sequence is 18 residues long. V lost 3 bases and J lost 5; bases outside the gene matches: 16. Germline values: CDR1 GTSNPN, CDR2 SVGIG (reference sequence). The CDR3 coding sequence is TGTGCCTGGAGAGTGCCGGGACAGGGATTTTTTGGGACCGGGGAGCTGTTTTTT. Translation: CAWRVPGQGFFGTGELFF. The full variable domain, its missing parts supplied by reference TRBV30 and TRBJ2-2, is SQTIHQWPATLVQPVGSPLSLECTVEGTSNPNLYWYRQAAGRGLQLLFYSVGIGQISSEVPQNLSASRPQDRQFILSSKKLLLSDSGFYLCAWRVPGQGFFGTGELFFGEGSRLTVL.

In this sample, this clonotype turned up many times. In nucleotides, the CDR3 is TGTGCCAGCAGCCAAGATTGGACCCACAATCAGCCCCAGCATTTT. Amino acids: CASSQDWTHNQPQHF. The chain carries TRBV3-1 and TRBJ1-5; D is undetermined. This CDR3 contains 15 residues. Germline CDR1 is LGHDT and CDR2 is YNNKEL (reference sequence). V was shortened by 0 bases and J by 3 bases, with 9 bases between the two germline ends.

This rearrangement joins TRBV2 to TRBJ2-2, with D perhaps matching TRBD2 (6 bases). CDR3 length: 14 residues. The germline V gene has CDR1 SNHLY and CDR2 FYNNEI. Trimming cost V 6 bases and J 7 bases, with 15 bases left between them. Written as DNA, the CDR3 is TGTGCCAGCAGGGTTCAGGGAGGTCGCGGGGAGCTGTTTTTT. It codes for CASRVQGGRGELFF. Looking up the rest from reference TRBV2 and TRBJ2-2 gives the full variable domain: EPEVTQTPSHQVTQMGQEVILRCVPISNHLYFYWYRQILGQKVEFLVSFYNNEISEKSEIFDDQFSVERPDGSNFTLKIRSTKLEDSAMYFCASRVQGGRGELFFGEGSRLTVL.

This clonotype was counted at least ten times. The V call is TRBV11-3, the J call TRBJ2-5; D call uncertain. Germline CDR1 and CDR2: SGHNT and YENEEA. Trimming left V 5 bases short and J 0 bases short, with 10 bases between. The CDR3 totals 14 residues. The CDR3 DNA sequence: TGTGCCAGCAGCGTCCCACCGAACCAAGAGACCCAGTACTTC. Encoded protein: CASSVPPNQETQYF.

The sample holds many counts of this clonotype. The chain has TRBV6-1 and TRBJ2-5; TRBD2 aligns across 7 bases. CDR3 length equals 15 residues. After removal of 6 bases from V and 2 bases from J, the junction contained 9 bases not matched to a gene. From germline, CDR1 is MNHNS and CDR2 SASEGT. CDR3 residues: CASRVRLAVQETQYF. Here the CDR3 DNA reads TGTGCCAGCAGAGTTAGGCTAGCGGTACAAGAGACCCAGTACTTC.

V gene TRBV14 combines with J gene TRBJ2-5; D is unclear. The germline CDR1 and CDR2 sequences are SGHDN and FVKESK. This CDR3 has 15 residues. Trimming cost V 4 bases and J 4 bases, with 16 bases left between them. CDR3 DNA: TGTGCCAGCAGCCGTGGGATTAGCTCTGGAGAGACCCAGTACTTC. Protein: CASSRGISSGETQYF.

This clonotype was seen just once. The V gene is TRBV29-1, the J gene TRBJ1-2, with 7 positions matching TRBD1. After removal of 7 bases from V and 8 bases from J, the junction contained 7 bases not matched to a gene. Germline CDR1 is SQVTM and CDR2 is ANQGSEA. This CDR3 contains 11 residues. CDR3 DNA sequence: TGCAGCGCGTCGGGACAGAAGGGCTACACCTTC. Translated: CSASGQKGYTF.

This clonotype has just a few counts. The chain recombines TRBV19 with TRBJ1-2; 7 positions agree with TRBD1. The V gene end was trimmed by 7 bases and the J gene end by 8 bases; junction bases not matched to a gene: 19. This CDR3 is built from 16 residues. Per germline, CDR1 LNHDA and CDR2 SQIVND (reference sequence). CDR3 loop: CASTRPGDSVGDGYTF. In DNA form, the CDR3 reads TGTGCCAGTACTCGACCGGGGGACAGCGTCGGGGACGGCTACACCTTC.

This clonotype was counted ten times or more. In nucleotides, the CDR3 is TGCAGTGCTAAATTGGCGGGAGGGACCGGGGAGCTGTTTTTT. It codes for CSAKLAGGTGELFF. The V call is TRBV20-1, the J call TRBJ2-2, with 9 bases aligning to TRBD2. There are 14 residues in the CDR3. V lost 4 bases and J lost 5; bases outside the gene matches: 5. Germline V gene data show CDR1 as DFQATT and CDR2 as SNEGSKA (reference sequence).

Ten or more counts support this clonotype. The chain employs TRBV12-3 or TRBV12-4 and TRBJ1-5, with 11 bases fitting TRBD1. Losses at the gene ends were 5 bases for V and 7 bases for J; bases not matched to a gene: 7. This CDR3 has 15 amino acids. The CDR3 coding sequence is TGTGCCAGCAGTCTTTTGGGACAGGGGGTCCAGCCCCAGCATTTT. Protein sequence: CASSLLGQGVQPQHF.